This T cell receptor (beta chain) was profiled in a study of blood T cell repertoires in COVID-19. At the level of the study: Acute-phase and convalescent COVID-19 samples originated in the United States, Italy and Spain. T cells, B-cell-depleted T cells, or PBMCs provided the cDNA or gDNA that served as material.

Losses at the gene ends were 4 bases for V and 5 bases for J; bases not matched to a gene: 3. Germline V lookup: CDR1 SGHRS, CDR2 YFSETQ. The CDR3 is 13 residues long. TCRdb's table, derived via immunoSEQ multiplex PCR, lists solely in-frame clones and lacks some. The table records 300,000 or so clones, about 90% of them present only once. The chain is built from TRBV5-1 and TRBJ1-2; the match to TRBD1 covers 9 bases. The sample consisted of peripheral blood. This clonotype was obtained from a woman between 45 and 65 years old who had recovered from COVID-19. CDR3 protein: CASSGDRDYGYTF. The CDR3 DNA sequence: TGCGCCAGCAGCGGGGACAGGGATTATGGCTACACCTTC.